This TCR beta chain derives from a study of cytotoxic CD8 clonotypes in ibrutinib-treated CLL. Looking at the study overall: The sample average was approximately 250,000 productive templates and roughly 94,000 productive rearrangements. Study-wide points: Among the clonotypes, public ones were uncommon and contracted or held stable on treatment. Different sampling times were used for sustained-remission and progressing patients.

The protocol was immunoSEQ multiplex PCR, while the TCRdb copy is restricted to in-frame clones and leaves out a portion. The repertoire holds some 81,000 clones, with about 85% as singletons. Concerning this clone: Its antigen is as yet unknown.

The TCR beta libraries used approximately 2 micrograms of genomic DNA that came from cryopreserved PBMCs. The starting material was PBMCs, obtained after 12 months of ibrutinib treatment. The TCR was taken from a human donor with chronic lymphocytic leukemia.

In DNA form, the CDR3 reads TGTGCCATCAGTGACGGGGAGGGGACGGTTTTCTTT. Its protein product is CAISDGEGTVFF. The chain recombines TRBV10-3 with TRBJ1-1, with a weak D call TRBD1 (5 bases). This CDR3 contains 12 residues. The ends were cut back, 3 bases at V and 13 bases at J, with 15 bases in the middle. From germline, CDR1 is ENHRY and CDR2 SYGVKD.